The entry below describes one T cell receptor (beta chain). Germline V gene sequence: CDR1 SGHRS, CDR2 YFSETQ. CDR3 length: 14 amino acids. Trimming pared 0 bases from V and 3 bases from J, leaving 7 bases between. Profiling relied on immunoSEQ multiplex PCR, and the TCRdb table lists in-frame clones only, not all of them. The sample consists of about 14,000 clones, roughly 88% of them appearing once. This specimen comes from a study of chemoradiotherapy in HPV16-positive cancers. Study-level information: Two HPV16-positive patients' cells yielded candidate HPV-specific clones and common motifs.

The rearrangement uses TRBV5-1 and TRBJ1-5, with D perhaps TRBD1 (5 bases). This clonotype was sampled from a human donor with HPV-associated anogenital cancer. Sequenced material: blood, taken from a patient who underwent chemoradiotherapy. The CDR3 coding sequence is TGCGCCAGCAGCTTGGGGGGGGACAATCAGCCCCAGCATTTT. Its translation is CASSLGGDNQPQHF. Supplemented by reference TRBV5-1 and TRBJ1-5, the full variable domain reads KAGVTQTPRYLIKTRGQQVTLSCSPISGHRSVSWYQQTPGQGLQFLFEYFSETQRNKGNFPGRFSGRQFSNSRSEMNVSTLELGDSALYLCASSLGGDNQPQHFGDGTRLSIL.